Listed below are T cell receptor beta chains from one sample, sequenced in a study of control samples from healthy donors and cancer patients. Libraries were prepared by immunoSEQ multiplex PCR; TCRdb keeps only in-frame clonotypes and omits some of them. The sample comprises tens of thousands of clones, more than 75% of which are singletons, and roughly 3.1% rests with the top ten. Sequenced sample: PBMCs. The source of these receptors is a woman aged 45-65 years with lung cancer. The CDR3 runs from the conserved cysteine through the conserved F or W. A D gene is named only where the DNA matches it firmly. Clone size, where shown, is once, few, many, or a class for clones that have expanded.

clone_size	v_call	d_call	cdr3_length	j_call	cdr3_aa	cdr3_nt
.	TRBV5-1	.	14	TRBJ2-7	CASSLSRGTYEQYF	TGCGCCAGCAGCTTGAGCAGGGGGACTTACGAGCAGTACTTC
few	TRBV5-1	.	11	TRBJ2-7	CASSLDYKQYF	TGCGCCAGCAGTTTAGACTACAAGCAGTACTTC
.	TRBV6-5	.	14	TRBJ1-3	CASTRGSSGNTIYF	TGTGCCAGCACCAGGGGAAGCTCTGGAAACACCATATATTTT
.	TRBV9	.	13	TRBJ1-2	CASSVAPGYGYTF	TGTGCCAGCAGCGTGGCGCCTGGGTATGGCTACACCTTC
.	TRBV24-1	TRBD1	14	TRBJ2-5	CATSITGGQETQYF	TGTGCCACCAGTATTACAGGGGGCCAAGAGACCCAGTACTTC
.	TRBV7-3	.	15	TRBJ2-2	CASSLPGRNTGELFF	TGTGCCAGCAGCTTACCAGGGCGGAACACCGGGGAGCTGTTTTTT
.	TRBV9	TRBD1	15	TRBJ1-3	CASSPQGGLGNTIYF	TGTGCCAGCAGCCCGCAGGGGGGGCTTGGAAACACCATATATTTT
.	TRBV2	.	14	TRBJ1-4	CASSWGTTNEKLFF	TGTGCCAGCAGCTGGGGAACAACTAATGAAAAACTGTTTTTT
.	TRBV2	.	12	TRBJ1-2	CASSRLGYGYTF	TGTGCCAGCAGCCGCCTTGGCTATGGCTACACCTTC
.	TRBV28	.	15	TRBJ1-1	CASSFIGRENTEAFF	TGTGCCAGCAGTTTTATCGGGAGGGAGAACACTGAAGCTTTCTTT
.	TRBV6-5	.	12	TRBJ1-1	CASRGPNTEAFF	TGTGCCAGCAGGGGGCCGAACACTGAAGCTTTCTTT
.	TRBV18	.	15	TRBJ2-5	CASSPSQRWQETQYF	TGTGCCAGCTCACCCTCACAGAGGTGGCAAGAGACCCAGTACTTC
.	TRBV6-6	TRBD1	16	TRBJ1-1	CASSRRQGPSNTEAFF	TGTGCCAGCAGTCGACGACAGGGGCCGTCGAACACTGAAGCTTTCTTT
once	TRBV24-1	.	15	TRBJ1-2	CATSEAKGTQGGYTF	TGTGCCACCAGTGAGGCAAAAGGGACTCAAGGTGGCTACACCTTC
.	TRBV3-1/TRBV3-2	.	14	TRBJ1-2	CASSHPGQGYGYTF	TGTGCCAGCAGCCATCCCGGACAAGGCTATGGCTACACCTTC
.	TRBV2	.	16	TRBJ1-2	CASSEGRGDYSYGYTF	TGTGCCAGCAGTGAGGGTCGAGGGGATTATAGCTATGGCTACACCTTC
.	TRBV4-3	.	14	TRBJ1-6	CASSQEGANSPLHF	TGCGCCAGCAGCCAAGAAGGGGCCAATTCACCCCTCCACTTT